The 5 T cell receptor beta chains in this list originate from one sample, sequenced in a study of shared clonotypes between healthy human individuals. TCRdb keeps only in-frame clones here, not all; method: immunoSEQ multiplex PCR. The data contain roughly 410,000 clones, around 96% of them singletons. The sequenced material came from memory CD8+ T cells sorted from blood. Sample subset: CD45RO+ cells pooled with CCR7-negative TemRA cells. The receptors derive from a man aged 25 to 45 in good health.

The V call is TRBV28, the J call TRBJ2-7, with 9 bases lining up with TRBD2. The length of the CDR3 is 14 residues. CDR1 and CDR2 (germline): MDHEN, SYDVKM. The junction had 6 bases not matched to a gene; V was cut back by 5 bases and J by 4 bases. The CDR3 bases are TGTGCCAGCAGTATGGGGACTAGCCTTTACGAGCAGTACTTC. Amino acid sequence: CASSMGTSLYEQYF.

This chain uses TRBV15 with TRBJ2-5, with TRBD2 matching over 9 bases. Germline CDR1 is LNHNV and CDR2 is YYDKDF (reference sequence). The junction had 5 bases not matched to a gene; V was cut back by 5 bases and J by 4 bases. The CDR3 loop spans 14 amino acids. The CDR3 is CATSLTSGRETQYF. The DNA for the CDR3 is TGTGCCACCAGCTTGACTAGCGGCAGAGAGACCCAGTACTTC.

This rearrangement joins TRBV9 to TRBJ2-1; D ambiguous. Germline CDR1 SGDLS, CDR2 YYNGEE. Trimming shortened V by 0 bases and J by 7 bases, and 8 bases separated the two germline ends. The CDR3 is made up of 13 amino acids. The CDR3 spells CASSVGKGNEQFF. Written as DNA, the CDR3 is TGTGCCAGCAGCGTAGGTAAGGGAAATGAGCAGTTCTTC.

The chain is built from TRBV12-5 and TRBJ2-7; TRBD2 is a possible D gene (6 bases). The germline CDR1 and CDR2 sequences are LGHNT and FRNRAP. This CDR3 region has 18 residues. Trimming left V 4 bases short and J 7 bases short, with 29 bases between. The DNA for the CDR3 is TGTGCTAGTGGTTCGGTACGCCCCCCCGGGACTCTGGGGGAGGAGCAGTACTTC. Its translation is CASGSVRPPGTLGEEQYF.

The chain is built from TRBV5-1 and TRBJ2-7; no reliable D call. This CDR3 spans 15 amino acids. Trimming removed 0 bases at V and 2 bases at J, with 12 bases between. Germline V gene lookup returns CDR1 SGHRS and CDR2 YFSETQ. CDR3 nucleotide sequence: TGCGCCAGCAGCTTGGAAGTGACTGCCCCCTACGAGCAGTACTTC. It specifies CASSLEVTAPYEQYF.